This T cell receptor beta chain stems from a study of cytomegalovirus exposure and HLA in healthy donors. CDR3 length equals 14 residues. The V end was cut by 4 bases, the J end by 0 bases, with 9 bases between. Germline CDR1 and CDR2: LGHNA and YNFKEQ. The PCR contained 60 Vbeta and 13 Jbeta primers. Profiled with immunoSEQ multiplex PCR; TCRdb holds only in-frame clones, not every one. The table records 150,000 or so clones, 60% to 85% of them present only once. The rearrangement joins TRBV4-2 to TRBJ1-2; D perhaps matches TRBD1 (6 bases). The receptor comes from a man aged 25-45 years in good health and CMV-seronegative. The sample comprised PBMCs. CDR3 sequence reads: CASSPDSTNYGYTF. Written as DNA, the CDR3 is TGTGCCAGCAGCCCGGACAGCACTAACTATGGCTACACCTTC.